The clone carrying this TCR beta chain was recorded a few times. This CDR3 is 16 amino acids long. V dropped 0 bases and J dropped 1 base, with 12 bases sitting between them. Per germline, CDR1 MGHRA and CDR2 YSYEKL. The sample is drawn from a study of CD8+ T cells in alopecia areata. TCR sequencing used cDNA made by reverse transcription of extracted RNA. Sequencing used immunoSEQ multiplex PCR; TCRdb keeps in-frame clones, though not all of them. The sample has fewer than 110,000 clones, approximately 60% seen once; the top ten hold around 9%. The sample was CD4+ T cells sorted from blood. The TCR comes from a human donor in good health. The gene calls are TRBV4-1 and TRBJ1-1; D uncertain. The CDR3 sequence: CASSQDRRVSNTEAFF. The CDR3 bases are TGCGCCAGCAGCCAAGATCGCCGGGTTTCGAACACTGAAGCTTTCTTT.